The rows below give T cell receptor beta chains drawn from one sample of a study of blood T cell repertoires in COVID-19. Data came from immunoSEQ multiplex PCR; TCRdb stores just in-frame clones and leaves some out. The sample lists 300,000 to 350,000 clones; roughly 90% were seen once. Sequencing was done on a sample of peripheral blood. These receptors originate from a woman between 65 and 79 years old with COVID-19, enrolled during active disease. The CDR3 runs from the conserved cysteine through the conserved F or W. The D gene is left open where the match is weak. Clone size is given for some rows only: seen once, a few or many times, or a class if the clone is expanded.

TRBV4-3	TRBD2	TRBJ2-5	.	TGCGCCAGCAGCCAAGCCCTCGGGATAGCGGGGGGCCCCGTCAAACAAGAGACCCAGTACTTC	CASSQALGIAGGPVKQETQYF
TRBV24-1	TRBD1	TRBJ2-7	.	TGTGCCACCAGTGATTCTACAGGGGGCCCCTACGAGCAGTACTTC	CATSDSTGGPYEQYF
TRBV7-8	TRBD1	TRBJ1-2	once	TGTGCCAGCAGCCCCGGACAGGGGAAGGTTGAGGGCTACACCTTC	CASSPGQGKVEGYTF
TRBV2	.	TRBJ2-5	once	TGTGCCAGCAGCCGAGAAAGGAGGGCCCAAGAGACCCAGTACTTC	CASSRERRAQETQYF
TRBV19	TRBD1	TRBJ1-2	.	TGTGCCAGTAGTATTGACAGGGTCGGTGGCTACACCTTC	CASSIDRVGGYTF
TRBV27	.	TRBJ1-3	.	TGTGCCAGCAGTTCCACAGGGATGAGGGCTGGAAACACCATATATTTT	CASSSTGMRAGNTIYF
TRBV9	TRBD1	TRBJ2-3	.	TGTGCCAGCAGCGCGCGGGACAGGTCTAGCACAGATACGCAGTATTTT	CASSARDRSSTDTQYF
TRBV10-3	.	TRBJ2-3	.	TGTGCCATCAGTGAGGGAGCAGATACGCAGTATTTT	CAISEGADTQYF
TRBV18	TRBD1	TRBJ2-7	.	TGTGCCAGCTCACCGACAGGGGGACGCTACGAGCAGTACTTC	CASSPTGGRYEQYF
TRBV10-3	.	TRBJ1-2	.	TGTGCCATCAGTGAGTCGAGGAGCTATGGCTACACCTTC	CAISESRSYGYTF
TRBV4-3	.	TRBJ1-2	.	TGCGCCAGCAGCCCAGGGACTGACTCTAACTATGGCTACACCTTC	CASSPGTDSNYGYTF
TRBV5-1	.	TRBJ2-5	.	TGCGCCAGCAGCTTACTTCGTGGGGCTGGTGGGGAGACCCAGTACTTC	CASSLLRGAGGETQYF
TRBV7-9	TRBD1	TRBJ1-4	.	TGTGCCAGCAGCCCCGGACAGGCTAGAAAACTGTTTTTT	CASSPGQARKLFF
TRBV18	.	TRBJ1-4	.	TGTGCCAGCTCACCAGCGGGGGGTAATGAAAAACTGTTTTTT	CASSPAGGNEKLFF
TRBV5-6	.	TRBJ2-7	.	TGTGCCAGCAGCTCCCCTAGACAGGTCTACGAGCAGTACTTC	CASSSPRQVYEQYF
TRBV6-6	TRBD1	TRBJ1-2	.	TGTGCCAGCAGTTGGACAGGTATTGCCGACTATGGCTACACCTTC	CASSWTGIADYGYTF
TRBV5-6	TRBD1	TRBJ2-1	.	TGTGCCAGCAGCTTGGAGGCAGGGGGCAACAATGAGCAGTTCTTC	CASSLEAGGNNEQFF
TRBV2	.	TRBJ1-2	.	TGTGCCAGCAGTGAAGAAACAGGCACTCACTATGGCTACACCTTC	CASSEETGTHYGYTF
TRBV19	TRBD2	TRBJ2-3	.	TGTGCCAGTAGTTCCCGGGACGGCGGGGGATACACAGATACGCAGTATTTT	CASSSRDGGGYTDTQYF
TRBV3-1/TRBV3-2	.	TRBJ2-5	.	TGTGCCAGCAGCCAAGAATCGGAGACCCAGTACTTC	CASSQESETQYF
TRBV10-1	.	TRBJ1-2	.	TGCGCCGGCCCCCCGAACGGCTACACCTTC	CAGPPNGYTF
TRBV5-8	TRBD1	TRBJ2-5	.	TGTGCCAGCAGCCCTAACCGACAGGGGCCCCAAGAGACCCAGTACTTC	CASSPNRQGPQETQYF
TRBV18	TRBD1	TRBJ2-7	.	TGTGCCAGCTCACCGGACAGGGGGCAAGAGCAGTACTTC	CASSPDRGQEQYF
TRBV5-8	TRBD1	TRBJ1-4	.	TGTGCCAGCAGGCCAGGGACAGGGGGACGAGAAAAACTGTTTTTT	CASRPGTGGREKLFF
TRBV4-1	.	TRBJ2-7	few	TGCGCCAGCAGCCAAGATCGAGGCAGAGCCTACGAGCAGTACTTC	CASSQDRGRAYEQYF
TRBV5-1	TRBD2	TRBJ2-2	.	TGCGCCAGCCGCGCCAGCGGGGGGGTCACCGGGGAGCTGTTTTTT	CASRASGGVTGELFF
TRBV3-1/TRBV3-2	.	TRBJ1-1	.	TGTGCCAGCAGCCAAAAATACTATCGGTCGACTATGAACACTGAAGCTTTCTTT	CASSQKYYRSTMNTEAFF
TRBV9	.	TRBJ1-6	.	TGTGCCAGCAGCGCCGGGGAAATTGGTTCACCCCTCCACTTT	CASSAGEIGSPLHF
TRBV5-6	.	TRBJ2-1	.	TGTGCCAGCAGCTTGGCGGAGTCCCTGTTCTTC	CASSLAESLFF
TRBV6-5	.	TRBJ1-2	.	TGTGCCAGCAGTTACACTTCTGGGACACCCTATGGCTACACCTTC	CASSYTSGTPYGYTF
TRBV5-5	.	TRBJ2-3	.	TGTGCCAGCAGCTTTCGGTACGGAGGGGCAGATACGCAGTATTTT	CASSFRYGGADTQYF
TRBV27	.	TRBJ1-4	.	TGTGCCAGCAGTTTTGAGGGTGAAAAACTGTTTTTT	CASSFEGEKLFF
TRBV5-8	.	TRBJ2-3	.	TGTGCCAGCGGGAGGGGGGGCCGGATCGCAGATACGCAGTATTTT	CASGRGGRIADTQYF
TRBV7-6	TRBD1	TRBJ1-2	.	TGTGCCAGCAGTCGCGGGGGACAGGGGAAGATCTATGGCTACACCTTC	CASSRGGQGKIYGYTF
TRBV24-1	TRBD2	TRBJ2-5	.	TGTGCCACCAGTACGGGGGGACCGGGAGAGACCCAGTACTTC	CATSTGGPGETQYF
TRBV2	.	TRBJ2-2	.	TGTGCCAGCAGCGTCATTGAGACCGGGGAGCTGTTTTTT	CASSVIETGELFF
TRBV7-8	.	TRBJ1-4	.	TGTGCCAGCAGCTTAGGTACAGACGAGGGAAAACTGTTTTTT	CASSLGTDEGKLFF